This is a list of T cell receptor beta chains from one sample in a study of beta chain features in type 1 diabetes. Some clones are missing from TCRdb's copy, which holds only in-frame ones; the method was immunoSEQ multiplex PCR. The sample records a few hundred thousand clones, around 26% being singletons. Sequenced input: central memory CD4+ T cells from blood. These receptors were obtained from a man aged 30-40 years in good health. The CDR3 runs from the conserved cysteine through the conserved F or W. Fields, in order: J gene, V gene, D gene, clone size, CDR3 DNA, CDR3 protein. D genes are given only for firm matches. Clone size, where shown, is once, few, many, or a class for clones that have expanded.

>TRBJ2-1|TRBV7-2|.|many
TGTGCCACCGTAACGGGCGGCACTCCGTACAATGAGCAGTTCTTC
CATVTGGTPYNEQFF
>TRBJ1-1|TRBV11-2|.|few
TGTGCCAGCCGCTTTGGGGGGCGGAGCACTGAAGCTTTCTTT
CASRFGGRSTEAFF
>TRBJ1-2|TRBV28|.|.
TGTGCCAGCAGTAGCTCAGGGTTTGGCTACACCTTC
CASSSSGFGYTF
>TRBJ2-7|TRBV7-9|.|.
TGTGCCAGCAGCTGGTCGACAACCTACGAGCAGTACTTC
CASSWSTTYEQYF
>TRBJ2-5|TRBV30|.|many
TGTGCCTGGAGTGTAATGTATAACCAAGAGACCCAGTACTTC
CAWSVMYNQETQYF
>TRBJ1-1|TRBV7-9|.|.
TGTGCCAGCAGCTTAGGGACAGTAGGCCCTGAAGCTTTCTTT
CASSLGTVGPEAFF
>TRBJ2-7|TRBV7-2|.|.
TGTGCCAGCAGCTTAACAGATTCCTACGAGCAGTACTTC
CASSLTDSYEQYF
>TRBJ1-2|TRBV19|.|few
TGTGCCAGTAGTACCTTGGGAATGACAGACAATGGCTACACCTTC
CASSTLGMTDNGYTF
>TRBJ2-3|TRBV10-2|.|many
TGCGCCAGCTCGGGACTCACAGATACGCAGTATTTT
CASSGLTDTQYF
>TRBJ2-3|TRBV19|TRBD2|once
TGTGCCAGTAGTATAGCCCGGCGGCGGGGGGCGAAGGATAAAGATACGCAGTATTTT
CASSIARRRGAKDKDTQYF
>TRBJ1-1|TRBV9|TRBD1|few
TGTGCCAGCAGCGCCGGACAGGGCGTTGAAGCTTTCTTT
CASSAGQGVEAFF
>TRBJ1-2|TRBV28|.|few
TGTGCCAGCAGTCTAGCAACGGCTTCACTCGCCTATGGCTACACCTTC
CASSLATASLAYGYTF
>TRBJ2-2|TRBV5-1|.|.
TGCGCCAGCAGCCTGGCCGGACAGACCGGGGAGCTGTTTTTT
CASSLAGQTGELFF
>TRBJ1-2|TRBV9|.|.
TGTGCCAGCAGCGTAAATCAAGACTATGGCTACACCTTC
CASSVNQDYGYTF
>TRBJ1-3|TRBV30|.|.
TGTGCCTGGAGTGTCAATACTGGAAACACCATATATTTT
CAWSVNTGNTIYF
>TRBJ2-3|TRBV18|.|once
TGTGCCAGCTCACCTTCAGGGGAGGAAGATACGCAGTATTTT
CASSPSGEEDTQYF
>TRBJ2-3|TRBV2|.|.
TGTGCCAGCCAAGGACTGGCGAGCACAGATACGCAGTATTTT
CASQGLASTDTQYF
>TRBJ1-1|TRBV7-2|TRBD1|.
TGTGCCAGCAGCCAAAGCCACAGGGGAAACACTGAAGCTTTCTTT
CASSQSHRGNTEAFF
>TRBJ2-5|TRBV11-2|TRBD2|.
TGTGCCAGCAGACCGATTAGCGGGAGTAGCGAGACCCAGTACTTC
CASRPISGSSETQYF
>TRBJ2-2|TRBV6-4|TRBD2|.
TGTGCCAGCAGTGGGACTAGCGAGAGCACCGGGGAGCTGTTTTTT
CASSGTSESTGELFF
>TRBJ2-5|TRBV10-3|TRBD2|.
TGTGCCACCAATAGCGGGAGCGGAGAGACCCAGTACTTC
CATNSGSGETQYF
>TRBJ2-1|TRBV5-4|TRBD2|few
TGCGCCAGCAGCCAAGAGCGAACTAGCGGGAGGGGTGAGCAGTTCTTC
CASSQERTSGRGEQFF
>TRBJ2-7|TRBV30|TRBD1|few
TGTGCCTGGAGTGCTACAGGGGGCCCCTACGAGCAGTACTTC
CAWSATGGPYEQYF
>TRBJ2-1|TRBV9|TRBD2|once
TGTGCCAGCAGCGGAGGACTAGCGGGAGCCAATGAGCAGTTCTTC
CASSGGLAGANEQFF
>TRBJ2-7|TRBV6-5|TRBD2|.
TGTGCCAGCAGTCTTAGCGGGGGGGTAGGATACGAGCAGTACTTC
CASSLSGGVGYEQYF
>TRBJ2-7|TRBV11-2|TRBD2|few
TGTGCCAGCAGCCTGGGCACGGCGGGGGGCTTGGCCGAGCAGTACTTC
CASSLGTAGGLAEQYF
>TRBJ2-1|TRBV4-1|TRBD2|.
TGCGCCAGCAGCCAAGTCGGGATTGGACTAGCAAATGAGCAGTTCTTC
CASSQVGIGLANEQFF
>TRBJ2-1|TRBV7-2|.|once
TGTGCCAGCACCTCAGGGGCCAATGAGCAGTTCTTC
CASTSGANEQFF
>TRBJ2-5|TRBV5-6|TRBD2|few
TGTGCCAGCAGCGGGGAGGGATCCTATGGGGAGACCCAGTACTTC
CASSGEGSYGETQYF
>TRBJ2-1|TRBV11-2|.|few
TGTGCCAGCAGCTTAGATAGGAACCTCGTCAATGAGCAGTTCTTC
CASSLDRNLVNEQFF
>TRBJ1-1|TRBV10-3|.|.
TGTGCCACTCGTCCGGGGGGCTCGAACACTGAAGCTTTCTTT
CATRPGGSNTEAFF
>TRBJ2-7|TRBV5-1|.|few
TGCGCCAGCACTAACAGTAGCTCCTACGAGCAGTACTTC
CASTNSSSYEQYF
>TRBJ2-5|TRBV30|.|.
TGTGCCTGGAATGAGTACCAAGAGACCCAGTACTTC
CAWNEYQETQYF
>TRBJ2-1|TRBV18|.|few
TGTGCCAGCTCACCCGGGACAACAAGCAACAATGAGCAGTTCTTC
CASSPGTTSNNEQFF
>TRBJ2-6|TRBV2|TRBD1|.
TGTGCCAGCACCTCCGGACAGGGCCTCTCTGGGGCCAACGTCCTGACTTTC
CASTSGQGLSGANVLTF
>TRBJ2-7|TRBV7-2|.|few
TGTGCCAGCAGTTATATGGGGACTGACCCCTACGAGCAGTACTTC
CASSYMGTDPYEQYF
>TRBJ2-1|TRBV4-1|.|.
TGCGCCAGCAGCCAAGCGGCCTTTCGCTCCTACAATGAGCAGTTCTTC
CASSQAAFRSYNEQFF
>TRBJ2-3|TRBV13|TRBD2|.
TGTGCCAGCAGCTTAGTACCCACTAGCGGGGGGGCCCAAGATACGCAGTATTTT
CASSLVPTSGGAQDTQYF
>TRBJ1-4|TRBV23-1|.|.
TGCGCCAGCAGTCAATCCGCAAGCCAAGATGAAAAACTGTTTTTT
CASSQSASQDEKLFF